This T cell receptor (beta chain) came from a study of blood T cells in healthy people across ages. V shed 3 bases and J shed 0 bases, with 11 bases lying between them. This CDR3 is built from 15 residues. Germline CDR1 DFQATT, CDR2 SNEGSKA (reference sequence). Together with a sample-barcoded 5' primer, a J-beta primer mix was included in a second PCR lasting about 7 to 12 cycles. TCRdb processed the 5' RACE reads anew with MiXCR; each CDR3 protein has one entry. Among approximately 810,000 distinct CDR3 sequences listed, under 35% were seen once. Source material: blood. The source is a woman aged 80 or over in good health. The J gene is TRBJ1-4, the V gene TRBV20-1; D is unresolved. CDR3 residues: CSASFMRATNEKLFF. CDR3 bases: TGCAGTGCTAGTTTTATGCGTGCAACTAATGAAAAACTGTTTTTT.